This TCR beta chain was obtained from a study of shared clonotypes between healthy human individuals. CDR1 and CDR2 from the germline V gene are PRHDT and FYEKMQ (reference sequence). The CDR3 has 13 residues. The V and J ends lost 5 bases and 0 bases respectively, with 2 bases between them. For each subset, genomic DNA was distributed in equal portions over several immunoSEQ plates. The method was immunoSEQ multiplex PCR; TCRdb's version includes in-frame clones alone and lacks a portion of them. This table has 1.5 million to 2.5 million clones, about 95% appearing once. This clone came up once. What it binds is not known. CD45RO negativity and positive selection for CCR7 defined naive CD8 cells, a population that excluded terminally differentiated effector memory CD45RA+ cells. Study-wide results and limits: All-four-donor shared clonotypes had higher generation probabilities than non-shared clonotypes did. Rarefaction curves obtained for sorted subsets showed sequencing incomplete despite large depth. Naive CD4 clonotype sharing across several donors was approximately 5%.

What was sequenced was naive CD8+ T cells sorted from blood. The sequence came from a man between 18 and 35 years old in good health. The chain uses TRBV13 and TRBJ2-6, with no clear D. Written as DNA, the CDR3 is TGTGCCAGCAGCCACTCTGGGGCCAACGTCCTGACTTTC. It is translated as CASSHSGANVLTF.